This section outlines one T cell receptor (beta chain) sequence together with its context. This CDR3 spans 14 amino acids. Germline lookup yields CDR1 MDHEN and CDR2 SYDVKM. V shed 3 bases and J shed 6 bases, with 12 bases lying between them. The record originates from a study of sequential checkpoint blockade in melanoma. Study-level information: After both sequences, patients received maintenance nivolumab.

The table came from immunoSEQ multiplex PCR; TCRdb's copy has only in-frame clones and leaves some out. This table holds about 13,000 clones, less than 85% found once. Treatment noted: randomized to nivolumab then ipilimumab (arm A) or the reverse (arm B). Patients had received no earlier DNA-damaging chemotherapy. The sequencing here drew on CD8+ T cells sorted from blood (inferred from file names), taken from a patient given nivolumab and ipilimumab in sequence. This TCR was recovered from a human patient with melanoma. Some clones in this sample may be carry-over from other donors' samples. The chain joins TRBV28 to TRBJ1-5, with D perhaps TRBD1 (6 bases). CDR3 nucleotides: TGTGCCAGCAGTTTGGTACAGGGTAGTCAGCCCCAGCATTTT. Protein product: CASSLVQGSQPQHF.